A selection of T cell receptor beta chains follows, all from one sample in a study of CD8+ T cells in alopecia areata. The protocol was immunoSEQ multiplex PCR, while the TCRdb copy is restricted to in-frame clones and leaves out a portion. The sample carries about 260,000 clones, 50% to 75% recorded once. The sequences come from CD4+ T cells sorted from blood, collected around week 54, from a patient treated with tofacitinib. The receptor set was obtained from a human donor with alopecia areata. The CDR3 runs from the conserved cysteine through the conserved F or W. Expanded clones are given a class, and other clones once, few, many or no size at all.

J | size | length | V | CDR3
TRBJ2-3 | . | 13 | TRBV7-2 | CASSSVGTDTQYF
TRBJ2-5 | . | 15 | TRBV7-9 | CASSRAGLGMETQYF
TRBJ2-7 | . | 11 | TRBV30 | CAWMTGNGQYF
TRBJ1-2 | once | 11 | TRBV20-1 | CSAVWGYGYTF
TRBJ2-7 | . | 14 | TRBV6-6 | CASSSIAGVSGQYF
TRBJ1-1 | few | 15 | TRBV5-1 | CASSYRGQGHTEAFF
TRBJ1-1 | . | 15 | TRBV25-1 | CASSEYKGGNTEAFF
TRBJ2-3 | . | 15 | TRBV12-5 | CASPDDRGLADTQYF
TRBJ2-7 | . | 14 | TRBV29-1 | CSGRGTGSPGEQYF
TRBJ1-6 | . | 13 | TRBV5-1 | CASSYDRNSPLHF
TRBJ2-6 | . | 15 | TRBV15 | CATSRRHSGANVLTF
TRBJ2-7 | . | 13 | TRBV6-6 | CASRETATYEQYF
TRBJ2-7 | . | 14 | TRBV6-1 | CASSSRGDSYEQYF
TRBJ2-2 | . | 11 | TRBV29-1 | CSVEVTGELFF
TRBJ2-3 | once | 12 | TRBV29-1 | CSVRRDTDTQYF
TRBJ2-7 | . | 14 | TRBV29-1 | CSARAGRGLDEQYF
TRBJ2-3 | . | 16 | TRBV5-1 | CASSSTSGVFTDTQYF
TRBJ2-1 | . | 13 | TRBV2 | CASSAQRVDEQFF
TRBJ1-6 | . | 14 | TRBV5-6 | CASSLVDGYSPLHF
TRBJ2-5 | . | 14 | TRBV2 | CASSELAGGETQYF
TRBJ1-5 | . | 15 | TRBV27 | CASSALDASNQPQHF
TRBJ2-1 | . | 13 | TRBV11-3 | CASSLGGLDEQFF
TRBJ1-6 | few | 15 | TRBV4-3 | CASSQEGVINSPLHF
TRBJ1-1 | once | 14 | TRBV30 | CAWSVKGRYTEAFF